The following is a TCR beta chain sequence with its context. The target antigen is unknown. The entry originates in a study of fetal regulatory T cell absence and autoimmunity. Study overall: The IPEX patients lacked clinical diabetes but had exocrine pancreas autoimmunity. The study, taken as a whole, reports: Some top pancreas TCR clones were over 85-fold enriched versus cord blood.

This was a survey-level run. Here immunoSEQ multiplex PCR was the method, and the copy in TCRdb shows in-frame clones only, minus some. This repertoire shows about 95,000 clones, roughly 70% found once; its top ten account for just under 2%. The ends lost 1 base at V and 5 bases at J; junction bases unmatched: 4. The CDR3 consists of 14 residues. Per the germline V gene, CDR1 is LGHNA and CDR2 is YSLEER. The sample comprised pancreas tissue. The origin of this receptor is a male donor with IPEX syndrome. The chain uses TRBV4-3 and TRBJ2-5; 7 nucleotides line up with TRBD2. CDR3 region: CASSQAGGSETQYF. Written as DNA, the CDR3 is TGCGCCAGCAGCCAAGCGGGGGGATCGGAGACCCAGTACTTC.